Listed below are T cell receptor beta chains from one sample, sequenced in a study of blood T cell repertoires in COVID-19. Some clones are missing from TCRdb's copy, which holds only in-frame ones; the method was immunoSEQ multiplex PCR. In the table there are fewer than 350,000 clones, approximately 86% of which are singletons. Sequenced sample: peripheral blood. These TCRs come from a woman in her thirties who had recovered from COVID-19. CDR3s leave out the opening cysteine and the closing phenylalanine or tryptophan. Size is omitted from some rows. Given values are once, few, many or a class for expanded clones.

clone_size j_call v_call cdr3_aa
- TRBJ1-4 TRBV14 ASSQYRTGLAKLF
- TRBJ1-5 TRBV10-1 ASRGDRLNQPQH
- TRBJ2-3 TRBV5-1 ASSFEGGGTDTQY
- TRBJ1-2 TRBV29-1 SVGLSNYGYT
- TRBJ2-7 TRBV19 ASSDILTTGGFNDEQY
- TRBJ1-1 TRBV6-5 ASSSGGAEAF
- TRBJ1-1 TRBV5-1 ASSLSSGALTEAF
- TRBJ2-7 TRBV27 ASSFPRTGFTYEQY
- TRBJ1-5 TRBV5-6 ASSSGGSYSNQPQH
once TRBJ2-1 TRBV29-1 SGSRLGVSSYNEQF
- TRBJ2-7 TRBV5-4 ASSSRTSGRVEQY
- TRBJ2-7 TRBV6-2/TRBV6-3 ASSETLVHEQY